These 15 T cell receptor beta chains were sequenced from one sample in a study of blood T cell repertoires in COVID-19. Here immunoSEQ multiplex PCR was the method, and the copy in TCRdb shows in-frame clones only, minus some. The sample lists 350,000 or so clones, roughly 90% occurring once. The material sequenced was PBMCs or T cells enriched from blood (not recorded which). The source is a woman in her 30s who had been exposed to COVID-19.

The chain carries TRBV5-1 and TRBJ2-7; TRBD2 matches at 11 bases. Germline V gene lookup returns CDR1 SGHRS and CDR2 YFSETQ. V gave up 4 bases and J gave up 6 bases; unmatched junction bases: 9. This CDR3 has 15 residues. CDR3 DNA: TGCGCCAGCAGCCTAGTTAGCGGGAGGGGCGGCGAGCAGTACTTC. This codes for CASSLVSGRGGEQYF. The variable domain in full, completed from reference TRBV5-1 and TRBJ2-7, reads KAGVTQTPRYLIKTRGQQVTLSCSPISGHRSVSWYQQTPGQGLQFLFEYFSETQRNKGNFPGRFSGRQFSNSRSEMNVSTLELGDSALYLCASSLVSGRGGEQYFGPGTRLTVT.

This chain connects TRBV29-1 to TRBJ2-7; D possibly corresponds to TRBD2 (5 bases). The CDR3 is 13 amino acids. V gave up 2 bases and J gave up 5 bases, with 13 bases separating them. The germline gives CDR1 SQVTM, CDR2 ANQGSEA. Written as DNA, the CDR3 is TGCAGCGTTGAACGGGCTGCCGGGGACGAGCAGTACTTC. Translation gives CSVERAAGDEQYF.

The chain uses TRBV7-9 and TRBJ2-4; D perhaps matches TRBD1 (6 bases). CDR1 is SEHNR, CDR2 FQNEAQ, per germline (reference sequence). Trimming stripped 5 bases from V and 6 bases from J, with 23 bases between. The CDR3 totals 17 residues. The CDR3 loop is CASSPWAGAHSPNIQYF. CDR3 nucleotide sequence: TGTGCCAGCAGCCCATGGGCAGGGGCCCACTCCCCAAACATTCAGTACTTC. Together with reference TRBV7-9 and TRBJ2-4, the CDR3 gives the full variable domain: DTGVSQNPRHKITKRGQNVTFRCDPISEHNRLYWYRQTLGQGPEFLTYFQNEAQLEKSRLLSDRFSAERPKGSFSTLEIQRTEQGDSAMYLCASSPWAGAHSPNIQYFGAGTRLSVL.

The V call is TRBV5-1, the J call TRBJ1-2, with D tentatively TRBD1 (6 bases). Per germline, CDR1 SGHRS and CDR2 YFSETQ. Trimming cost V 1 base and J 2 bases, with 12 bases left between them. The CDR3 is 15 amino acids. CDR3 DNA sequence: TGCGCCAGCAGCTTGCCAGGGGATTTCAACTATGGCTACACCTTC. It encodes CASSLPGDFNYGYTF. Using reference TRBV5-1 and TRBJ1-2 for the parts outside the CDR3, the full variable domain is KAGVTQTPRYLIKTRGQQVTLSCSPISGHRSVSWYQQTPGQGLQFLFEYFSETQRNKGNFPGRFSGRQFSNSRSEMNVSTLELGDSALYLCASSLPGDFNYGYTFGSGTRLTVV.

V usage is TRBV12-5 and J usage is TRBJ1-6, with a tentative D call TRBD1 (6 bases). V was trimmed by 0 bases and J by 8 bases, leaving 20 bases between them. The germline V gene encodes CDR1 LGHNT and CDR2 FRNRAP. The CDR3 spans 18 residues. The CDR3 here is CASGLVTTDRRKYSPLHF. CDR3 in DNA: TGTGCTAGTGGTTTGGTCACAACCGACAGGAGAAAATATTCACCCCTCCACTTT. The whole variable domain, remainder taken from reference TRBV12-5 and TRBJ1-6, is DARVTQTPRHKVTEMGQEVTMRCQPILGHNTVFWYRQTMMQGLELLAYFRNRAPLDDSGMPKDRFSAEMPDATLATLKIQPSEPRDSAVYFCASGLVTTDRRKYSPLHFGNGTRLTVT.

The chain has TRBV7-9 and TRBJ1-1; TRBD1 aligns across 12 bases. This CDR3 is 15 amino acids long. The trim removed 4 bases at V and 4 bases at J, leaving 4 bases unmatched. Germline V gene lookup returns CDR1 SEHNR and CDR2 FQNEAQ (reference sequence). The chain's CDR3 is CASSSGTGGGTEAFF. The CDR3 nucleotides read TGTGCCAGCAGCTCCGGGACAGGGGGCGGCACTGAAGCTTTCTTT.

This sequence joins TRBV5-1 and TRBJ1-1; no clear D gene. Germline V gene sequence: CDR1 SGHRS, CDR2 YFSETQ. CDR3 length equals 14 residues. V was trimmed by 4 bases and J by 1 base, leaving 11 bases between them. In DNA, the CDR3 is TGCGCCAGCAGCCGCACAGATTCGAACACTGAAGCTTTCTTT. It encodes CASSRTDSNTEAFF.

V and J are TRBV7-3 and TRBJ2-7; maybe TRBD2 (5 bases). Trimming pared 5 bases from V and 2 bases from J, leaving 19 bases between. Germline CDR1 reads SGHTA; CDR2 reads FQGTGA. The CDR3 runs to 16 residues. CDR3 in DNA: TGTGCCAGCAGCCAACGGGGTGGGGTGCTACCCTACGAGCAGTACTTC. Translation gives CASSQRGGVLPYEQYF.

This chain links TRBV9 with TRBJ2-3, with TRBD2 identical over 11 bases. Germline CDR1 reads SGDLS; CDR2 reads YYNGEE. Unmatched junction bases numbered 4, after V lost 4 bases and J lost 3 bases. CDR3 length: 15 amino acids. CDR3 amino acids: CASSLAGGVTDTQYF. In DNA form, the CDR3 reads TGTGCCAGCAGCCTAGCGGGAGGTGTGACAGATACGCAGTATTTT. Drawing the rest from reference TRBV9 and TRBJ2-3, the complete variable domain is DSGVTQTPKHLITATGQRVTLRCSPRSGDLSVYWYQQSLDQGLQFLIQYYNGEERAKGNILERFSAQQFPDLHSELNLSSLELGDSALYFCASSLAGGVTDTQYFGPGTRLTVL.

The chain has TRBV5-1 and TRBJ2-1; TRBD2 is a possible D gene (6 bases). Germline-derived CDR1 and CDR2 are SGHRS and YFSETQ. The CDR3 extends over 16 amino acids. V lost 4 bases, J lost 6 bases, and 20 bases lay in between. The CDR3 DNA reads TGCGCCAGCAGCAAACGGACGATCACTAGCTTCAATGAGCAGTTCTTC. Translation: CASSKRTITSFNEQFF.

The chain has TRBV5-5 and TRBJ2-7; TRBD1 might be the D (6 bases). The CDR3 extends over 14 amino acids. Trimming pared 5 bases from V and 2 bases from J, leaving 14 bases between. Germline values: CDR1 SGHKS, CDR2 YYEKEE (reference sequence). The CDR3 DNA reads TGTGCCAGCAGTTACACAACAGGGCCCTACGAGCAGTACTTC. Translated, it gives CASSYTTGPYEQYF.

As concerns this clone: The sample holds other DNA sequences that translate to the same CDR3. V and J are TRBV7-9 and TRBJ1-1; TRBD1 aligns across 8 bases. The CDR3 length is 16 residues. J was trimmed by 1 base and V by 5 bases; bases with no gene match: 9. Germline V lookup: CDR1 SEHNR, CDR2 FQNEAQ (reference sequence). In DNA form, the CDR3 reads TGTGCCAGCAGCCCAGGGACAGGTGGGCCGAACACTGAAGCTTTCTTT. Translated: CASSPGTGGPNTEAFF.

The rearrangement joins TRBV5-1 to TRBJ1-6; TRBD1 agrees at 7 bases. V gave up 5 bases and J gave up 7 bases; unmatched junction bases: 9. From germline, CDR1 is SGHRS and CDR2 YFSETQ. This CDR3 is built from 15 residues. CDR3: CASRPPGTANSPLHF. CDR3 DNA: TGCGCCAGCAGGCCCCCCGGGACAGCAAATTCACCCCTCCACTTT.

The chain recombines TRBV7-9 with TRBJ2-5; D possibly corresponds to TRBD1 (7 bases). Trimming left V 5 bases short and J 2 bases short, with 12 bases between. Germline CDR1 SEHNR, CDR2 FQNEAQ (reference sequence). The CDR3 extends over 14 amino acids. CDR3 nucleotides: TGTGCCAGCAGCGAGGAGGGACAGCAAGAGACCCAGTACTTC. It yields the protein CASSEEGQQETQYF.

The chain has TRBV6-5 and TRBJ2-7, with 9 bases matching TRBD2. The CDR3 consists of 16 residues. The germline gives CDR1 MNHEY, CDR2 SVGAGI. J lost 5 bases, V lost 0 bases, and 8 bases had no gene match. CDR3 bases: TGTGCCAGCAGTTACTCGGAAATTAGCGGGAGAAACGAGCAGTACTTC. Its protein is CASSYSEISGRNEQYF.